These 3 T cell receptor beta chains were sequenced from one sample in a study of PD-L1 blockade in urothelial cancer. Method: immunoSEQ multiplex PCR; TCRdb's copy keeps in-frame clones and lacks some. The top ten clones hold roughly 10% of a sample with about 88,000 clones, roughly nine tenths of them seen once. The material sequenced was PBMCs, taken around atezolizumab (anti-PD-L1) treatment. These receptors originate from a man aged 55 to 70 with urothelial cancer.

CDR3 residues: CASSYSATTQETQYF. The DNA for the CDR3 is TGTGCCAGCAGTTACTCGGCCACTACCCAAGAGACCCAGTACTTC. This chain uses TRBV6-6 with TRBJ2-5, with unresolved D. The V end was cut by 0 bases, the J end by 1 base, with 9 bases between. The V gene's germline CDR1 is MNHNY and CDR2 SVGAGI (reference sequence). The CDR3 spans 15 residues.

This sequence joins TRBV9 and TRBJ2-5; 10 bases line up with TRBD1. Germline-derived CDR1 and CDR2 are SGDLS and YYNGEE. J lost 4 bases, V lost 3 bases, and 6 bases had no gene match. This CDR3 has 15 residues. In DNA form, the CDR3 reads TGTGCCAGCAGCGCCTGGACAGGGGGTTCAGAGACCCAGTACTTC. Translation gives CASSAWTGGSETQYF.

The J gene is TRBJ1-2, the V gene TRBV4-1; D is possibly TRBD1 (5 bases). CDR1 and CDR2 from the germline V gene are MGHRA and YSYEKL. The CDR3 is 15 amino acids. Trimming cost V 0 bases and J 4 bases, with 12 bases left between them. For the CDR3, the DNA is TGCGCCAGCAGCCAAGAAGTTGGCAGGGCCTATGGCTACACCTTC. It codes for CASSQEVGRAYGYTF.